The rows below give T cell receptor beta chains drawn from one sample of a study of T cells in tuberculosis. Some clones are missing from TCRdb's copy, which holds only in-frame ones; the method was immunoSEQ multiplex PCR. The data hold around 43,000 clones, with about 96% observed a single time. Sequenced sample: PBMCs. These receptors were taken from a donor between 10 and 35 years old with latent tuberculosis or without tuberculosis infection. CDR3s include the opening cysteine and the closing phenylalanine or tryptophan. A D gene is named only where the DNA matches it firmly. Size is stated for part of the rows, as once, few or many counts, or as a class when the clone is expanded.

D gene: TRBD2; J gene: TRBJ2-5; clone size: .; V gene: TRBV6-5; CDR3 DNA: TGTGCCAGCAGTTATTTCGGACTAGCGCAAGAGACCCAGTACTTC; CDR3 protein: CASSYFGLAQETQYF
D gene: TRBD1; J gene: TRBJ2-5; clone size: .; V gene: TRBV7-3; CDR3 DNA: TGTGCCAGCAGCTCGGACAGGGAAGAGACCCAGTACTTC; CDR3 protein: CASSSDREETQYF
D gene: .; J gene: TRBJ2-3; clone size: .; V gene: TRBV5-5; CDR3 DNA: TGTGCCAGCAGCACTACACCGCAAGCTCACACCGACACAGATACGCAGTATTTT; CDR3 protein: CASSTTPQAHTDTDTQYF
D gene: .; J gene: TRBJ2-7; clone size: once; V gene: TRBV30; CDR3 DNA: TGTGCCTGGATCCCGTGGCAGGGACACTACGAGCAGTACTTC; CDR3 protein: CAWIPWQGHYEQYF
D gene: .; J gene: TRBJ1-1; clone size: .; V gene: TRBV5-8; CDR3 DNA: TGTGCCAGCAGCTTCTCACAGGACACTGAAGCTTTCTTT; CDR3 protein: CASSFSQDTEAFF
D gene: .; J gene: TRBJ1-5; clone size: .; V gene: TRBV12-2; CDR3 DNA: TGTGCAAGTCGCTTAGACTCCCCACAGGTTGAGAATCAGCCCCAGCATTTT; CDR3 protein: CASRLDSPQVENQPQHF
D gene: TRBD1; J gene: TRBJ1-1; clone size: .; V gene: TRBV28; CDR3 DNA: TGTGCCAGCAGTTCCGGCTCCGGGACAGGGATCATGAACACTGAAGCTTTCTTT; CDR3 protein: CASSSGSGTGIMNTEAFF
D gene: .; J gene: TRBJ1-2; clone size: .; V gene: TRBV14; CDR3 DNA: TGTGCCAGCAGCCCGCGGGGAATCGTCTACACCTTC; CDR3 protein: CASSPRGIVYTF
D gene: TRBD1; J gene: TRBJ2-7; clone size: .; V gene: TRBV27; CDR3 DNA: TGTGCCAGCAGTCACAGGGGGAACTACGAGCAGTACTTC; CDR3 protein: CASSHRGNYEQYF
D gene: .; J gene: TRBJ2-1; clone size: .; V gene: TRBV28; CDR3 DNA: TGTGCCAGCAGTTTAGTACAGGGGACTTACAATGAGCAGTTCTTC; CDR3 protein: CASSLVQGTYNEQFF
D gene: TRBD1; J gene: TRBJ1-1; clone size: .; V gene: TRBV6-6; CDR3 DNA: TGTGCCAGCAGCACCACCAGGACAGGGGAATACACTGAAGCTTTCTTT; CDR3 protein: CASSTTRTGEYTEAFF
D gene: .; J gene: TRBJ2-1; clone size: .; V gene: TRBV7-2; CDR3 DNA: TGTGCCAGCAGCTTAACTTTTCCCTCACGGTTGAATGAGCAGTTCTTC; CDR3 protein: CASSLTFPSRLNEQFF
D gene: TRBD2; J gene: TRBJ2-2; clone size: .; V gene: TRBV2; CDR3 DNA: TGTGCCAGCAGCAGCGGGGGGAACACCGGGGAGCTGTTTTTT; CDR3 protein: CASSSGGNTGELFF
D gene: .; J gene: TRBJ1-1; clone size: .; V gene: TRBV28; CDR3 DNA: TGTGCCAGCAGGGTCCATGGGGGGAGTACTGAAGCTTTCTTT; CDR3 protein: CASRVHGGSTEAFF
D gene: .; J gene: TRBJ1-2; clone size: once; V gene: TRBV18; CDR3 DNA: TGTGCCAGCTCACCCTCGGACACTCGTGCCTACACCTTC; CDR3 protein: CASSPSDTRAYTF
D gene: TRBD1; J gene: TRBJ2-7; clone size: .; V gene: TRBV7-9; CDR3 DNA: TGTGCCAGCAGCGCCGGGACAGCCCACGAGCAGTACTTC; CDR3 protein: CASSAGTAHEQYF
D gene: TRBD1; J gene: TRBJ1-6; clone size: .; V gene: TRBV6-5; CDR3 DNA: TGTGCCAGCAGTTACTTACGACAGGGTTACTCACCCCTCCACTTT; CDR3 protein: CASSYLRQGYSPLHF
D gene: TRBD1; J gene: TRBJ1-4; clone size: .; V gene: TRBV4-1; CDR3 DNA: TGCGCCAGCAGCCAAGAGGCAGGGGGCGTGGTTGAAAAACTGTTTTTT; CDR3 protein: CASSQEAGGVVEKLFF
D gene: TRBD2; J gene: TRBJ2-1; clone size: .; V gene: TRBV7-6; CDR3 DNA: TGTGCCAGCAGCGTCCCTAGCGGGGACTCCTACAATGAGCAGTTCTTC; CDR3 protein: CASSVPSGDSYNEQFF
D gene: TRBD1; J gene: TRBJ1-2; clone size: .; V gene: TRBV27; CDR3 DNA: TGTGCCAGCAGCCCCTCAGGGGGCTATGGCTACACCTTC; CDR3 protein: CASSPSGGYGYTF
D gene: TRBD2; J gene: TRBJ2-1; clone size: .; V gene: TRBV9; CDR3 DNA: TGTGCCAGCAGCCCGCAGCGGGGGGGACACAATGAGCAGTTCTTC; CDR3 protein: CASSPQRGGHNEQFF
D gene: TRBD1; J gene: TRBJ2-1; clone size: .; V gene: TRBV2; CDR3 DNA: TGTGCCAGCGGTCCGGACAGGTCCTACAATGAGCAGTTCTTC; CDR3 protein: CASGPDRSYNEQFF
D gene: TRBD1; J gene: TRBJ1-6; clone size: .; V gene: TRBV6-1; CDR3 DNA: TGTGCCAGCAGTGCAGAACAGGGGAGCTCCTATAATTCACCCCTCCACTTT; CDR3 protein: CASSAEQGSSYNSPLHF
D gene: .; J gene: TRBJ2-5; clone size: .; V gene: TRBV5-6; CDR3 DNA: TGTGCCAGCAGTCGGGACATCCAAGAGACCCAGTACTTC; CDR3 protein: CASSRDIQETQYF
D gene: .; J gene: TRBJ2-6; clone size: .; V gene: TRBV19; CDR3 DNA: TGTGCCAGTAGTCCCCGCGGCCAGGGGGCCAACGTCCTGACTTTC; CDR3 protein: CASSPRGQGANVLTF
D gene: .; J gene: TRBJ1-1; clone size: .; V gene: TRBV19; CDR3 DNA: TGTGCCAGTAGCCCAGAGACAGGACTTCGGGCTTTCTTT; CDR3 protein: CASSPETGLRAFF
D gene: TRBD2; J gene: TRBJ2-7; clone size: .; V gene: TRBV29-1; CDR3 DNA: TGCAGCGCCGGGAGTCGGGAGGACGAGCAGTACTTC; CDR3 protein: CSAGSREDEQYF
D gene: .; J gene: TRBJ1-1; clone size: .; V gene: TRBV11-2; CDR3 DNA: TGTGCCAGCAGCTTAGGCCGAGGGTTGAACACTGAAGCTTTCTTT; CDR3 protein: CASSLGRGLNTEAFF
D gene: TRBD2; J gene: TRBJ2-7; clone size: .; V gene: TRBV25-1; CDR3 DNA: TGTGCCAGCAGTAACACAGGACTAGCGGTTACCTACGAGCAGTACTTC; CDR3 protein: CASSNTGLAVTYEQYF
D gene: TRBD1; J gene: TRBJ2-7; clone size: .; V gene: TRBV9; CDR3 DNA: TGTGCCAGCAGCGTACCCGCCGCGACAGGGTTATTC; CDR3 protein: CASSVPAATGLF
D gene: TRBD1; J gene: TRBJ2-7; clone size: once; V gene: TRBV4-3; CDR3 DNA: TGCGCCAGCAGCCAAAGGGACAGGGATCACGAGCAGTACTTC; CDR3 protein: CASSQRDRDHEQYF
D gene: TRBD1; J gene: TRBJ2-7; clone size: .; V gene: TRBV18; CDR3 DNA: TGTGCCAGCTCACCAGGGCTCAGGGGGTCGGTCTACGAGCAGTACTTC; CDR3 protein: CASSPGLRGSVYEQYF
D gene: .; J gene: TRBJ1-2; clone size: .; V gene: TRBV19; CDR3 DNA: TGTGCCAGTAGTAGCGGCAGGGGTGGGGGCTACACCTTC; CDR3 protein: CASSSGRGGGYTF
D gene: TRBD1; J gene: TRBJ1-5; clone size: .; V gene: TRBV11-2; CDR3 DNA: TGTGCCAGCAGCTCGAGGACAGGGTTTAACCAGCCCCAGCATTTT; CDR3 protein: CASSSRTGFNQPQHF
D gene: .; J gene: TRBJ2-5; clone size: .; V gene: TRBV18; CDR3 DNA: TGTGCCAGCTCACCACTCACTGAGGACCAAGAGACCCAGTACTTC; CDR3 protein: CASSPLTEDQETQYF
D gene: .; J gene: TRBJ2-1; clone size: .; V gene: TRBV11-3; CDR3 DNA: TGTGCCAGCAGCTTAGATCTTCCGGGTCTCAACAATGAGCAGTTCTTC; CDR3 protein: CASSLDLPGLNNEQFF
D gene: .; J gene: TRBJ2-4; clone size: .; V gene: TRBV6-5; CDR3 DNA: TGTGCCACCGCTCAGGGAAACATTCAGTACTTC; CDR3 protein: CATAQGNIQYF
D gene: TRBD1; J gene: TRBJ1-5; clone size: .; V gene: TRBV25-1; CDR3 DNA: TGTGCCAGCAGTGAATCCCGGGGACAGGGGAATAGCAATCAGCCCCAGCATTTT; CDR3 protein: CASSESRGQGNSNQPQHF
D gene: .; J gene: TRBJ2-3; clone size: .; V gene: TRBV7-2; CDR3 DNA: TGTGCCAGCAGCTTCGGTGGGGGGGCCGGGACAGATACGCAGTATTTT; CDR3 protein: CASSFGGGAGTDTQYF
D gene: TRBD1; J gene: TRBJ1-1; clone size: .; V gene: TRBV6-1; CDR3 DNA: TGTGCCAGCAGTGGTAAACGCGGGACAGGGAACATGAACACTGAAGCTTTCTTT; CDR3 protein: CASSGKRGTGNMNTEAFF
D gene: .; J gene: TRBJ2-7; clone size: .; V gene: TRBV4-1; CDR3 DNA: TGCGCCAGCAGCCAAGCCCTAGGAACGGACGAGCAGTACTTC; CDR3 protein: CASSQALGTDEQYF
D gene: TRBD1; J gene: TRBJ2-7; clone size: .; V gene: TRBV9; CDR3 DNA: TGTGCCAGCAGCGTACAGGGGGCGCGGGGCTACGAGCAGTACTTC; CDR3 protein: CASSVQGARGYEQYF
D gene: TRBD1; J gene: TRBJ2-2; clone size: .; V gene: TRBV5-1; CDR3 DNA: TGCGCCAGCAGCTCGCGCACAGGGGACGGGGAGCTGTTTTTT; CDR3 protein: CASSSRTGDGELFF
D gene: TRBD1; J gene: TRBJ1-1; clone size: .; V gene: TRBV6-1; CDR3 DNA: TGTGCCAGCAGAAAACCGAGGACAGGTAACACTGAAGCTTTCTTT; CDR3 protein: CASRKPRTGNTEAFF
D gene: .; J gene: TRBJ2-7; clone size: .; V gene: TRBV2; CDR3 DNA: TGTGCCAGCGTCCCCGCCAGCTCCTACGAGCAGTACTTC; CDR3 protein: CASVPASSYEQYF
D gene: TRBD1; J gene: TRBJ1-6; clone size: .; V gene: TRBV2; CDR3 DNA: TGTGCCAGCAGTCCCAGGACAGGGGGCGATCCCCTCCACTTT; CDR3 protein: CASSPRTGGDPLHF
D gene: .; J gene: TRBJ2-3; clone size: .; V gene: TRBV7-3; CDR3 DNA: TGTGCCAGCAGCTCCAGTTTCACAGATACGCAGTATTTT; CDR3 protein: CASSSSFTDTQYF
D gene: .; J gene: TRBJ1-3; clone size: .; V gene: TRBV28; CDR3 DNA: TGTGCCAGCAGTTTAATTTCTCAGTTTGACTCTGGAAACACCATATATTTT; CDR3 protein: CASSLISQFDSGNTIYF
D gene: TRBD2; J gene: TRBJ2-3; clone size: once; V gene: TRBV6-4; CDR3 DNA: TGTGCCAGCAGTGACATGGCTGGCGGGGGAAGCACAGATACGCAGTATTTT; CDR3 protein: CASSDMAGGGSTDTQYF
D gene: .; J gene: TRBJ2-1; clone size: .; V gene: TRBV5-6; CDR3 DNA: TGTGCCAGCAGCCCGAGGTCGGGGGGCTTGTGGAATGAGCAGTTCTTC; CDR3 protein: CASSPRSGGLWNEQFF